This T cell receptor beta chain is drawn from a study of blood T cell repertoires in COVID-19. Turning to the study itself: The United States, Italy and Spain were the sources of the acute and convalescent COVID-19 samples.

Clones were sequenced by immunoSEQ multiplex PCR, and TCRdb holds only the in-frame ones, with some missing. Of about 250,000 clones detected, roughly 85% appear once; the ten largest clones hold around 3%. The CDR3 is 14 residues long. V lost 0 bases and J lost 10, with 10 bases in between. Germline CDR1 MNHNY, CDR2 SVGAGI (reference sequence). The TCR sequence derives from a young man with active or convalescent COVID-19. The material sequenced was peripheral blood. The chain couples TRBV6-6 to TRBJ1-6, with D perhaps matching TRBD1 (5 bases). The CDR3 DNA sequence: TGTGCCAGCAGTTACTCGGGGGGAGGCTCACCCCTCCACTTT. Residues: CASSYSGGGSPLHF.